This TCR beta chain was found in a study of graft-versus-host responses after intestinal transplantation. Study-wide background: All of the recipients had induction that used anti-thymocyte globulin, then tacrolimus and steroids for around three years. General study points: Circulating GvH clone levels at their peak were associated with HvG declines (early post-transplant). The marrow of recipients harbored GvH clones, and ileum or blood showed some of them first. Individuals carrying graft-donor T cell macrochimerism showed high graft-versus-host to host-versus-graft clonal ratios in allografts.

Measured with immunoSEQ multiplex PCR; TCRdb has only the in-frame clones, and not every one. The sample comprises around 18,000 clones, around 90% of which are singletons, and roughly 1.9% rests with the top ten. V lost 3 bases, J lost 2 bases, and 13 bases lay in between. This CDR3 is 15 amino acids long. Looked up from germline, CDR1 is KGHSH and CDR2 is LQKENI. Points on this clone: Its antigen is unidentified.

The chain has TRBV18 and TRBJ1-1; D is unresolved. The source of this sequence is a human patient who received an intestinal transplant, so some T cells may come from the graft donor. Sample: PBMCs, taken less than 400 days after transplant. The DNA of the CDR3 is TGTGCCAGCTCACCTCCGGGTAGTCCTAACACTGAAGCTTTCTTT. Translated, it gives CASSPPGSPNTEAFF.